This TCR beta chain was sequenced in a study of beta chain features in type 1 diabetes. Study in general: There were approximately 110,000,000 sorted cells examined across all samples. Whole-study results and caveats: For patients, the naive, central memory and Treg TCRB repertoires appeared more alike than for healthy donors.

The CDR3 has 16 residues. Investigators reverse transcribed all isolated RNA, so they sequenced expressed TCRB transcripts. Assay used: immunoSEQ multiplex PCR; TCRdb lists only in-frame clones, some missing. The profile shows hundreds of thousands of clones, more than 11% of them singletons. At least ten counts were recorded for this clone. Antigen unknown. The chain couples TRBV21-1 to TRBJ1-4. TRBV21-1 is a pseudogene segment. The sample consisted of naive CD4+ T cells from blood. The receptor comes from a man in his thirties or forties in good health. The CDR3 loop is CASSKDEGPDWEKLFF. The DNA for the CDR3 is TGTGCCAGCAGCAAAGATGAAGGGCCGGACTGGGAAAAACTGTTTTTT.